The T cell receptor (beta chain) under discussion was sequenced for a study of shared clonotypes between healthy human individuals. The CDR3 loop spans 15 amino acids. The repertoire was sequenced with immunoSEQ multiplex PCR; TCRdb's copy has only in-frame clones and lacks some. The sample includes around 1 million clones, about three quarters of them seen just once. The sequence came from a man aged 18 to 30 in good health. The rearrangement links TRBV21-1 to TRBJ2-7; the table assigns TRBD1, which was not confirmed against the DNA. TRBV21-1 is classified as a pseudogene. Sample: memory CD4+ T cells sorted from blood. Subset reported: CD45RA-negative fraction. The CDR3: CASSKRDRGPYEQYF. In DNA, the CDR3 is TGTGCCAGCAGCAAGCGGGACAGGGGGCCGTACGAGCAGTACTTC.